What follows are 9 T cell receptor beta chains derived from one specimen sequenced in a study of T-cell memory formation after mild COVID-19. Via MiXCR, TCRdb re-called the 5' RACE reads, giving one row per CDR3 protein. The table includes roughly 400,000 distinct CDR3 sequences, approximately 24% detected once. The sample taken for sequencing was PBMCs or a T cell subset sorted from them (not recorded which). These receptors all come from an adult woman who had mild COVID-19 (a few samples of this study predate the infection). Cell type and time point are not known.

This clonotype has at least ten counts. The chain employs TRBV7-3 and TRBJ2-1; 8 bases align to TRBD2. CDR1 and CDR2 (germline): SGHTA, FQGTGA. V lost 2 bases and J lost 8; bases outside the gene matches: 8. The CDR3 spans 15 residues. The DNA for the CDR3 is TGTGCCAGCAGCTTATCGGCTAGCGGGTCGGATGAGCAGTTCTTC. Translating it yields CASSLSASGSDEQFF.

V is TRBV9 and J is TRBJ2-3; TRBD2 matches at 7 bases. The CDR3 has 18 residues. CDR1 is SGDLS, CDR2 YYNGEE, per germline. V lost 0 bases and J lost 2; bases outside the gene matches: 12. The CDR3 DNA sequence: TGTGCCAGCAGCGTAGGACTCTATCCGGCGGGGGACACAGATACGCAGTATTTT. This gives the protein CASSVGLYPAGDTDTQYF.

This clonotype was observed a handful of times. The chain uses TRBV5-1 and TRBJ2-1; D possibly corresponds to TRBD1 (6 bases). Germline V gives CDR1 SGHRS, CDR2 YFSETQ. Trimming shortened V by 0 bases and J by 3 bases, and 10 bases separated the two germline ends. The CDR3 length is 15 residues. For the CDR3, the DNA is TGCGCCAGCAGCTTGGAAGGACAGTACTACAATGAGCAGTTCTTC. Amino acid sequence: CASSLEGQYYNEQFF. Together with reference TRBV5-1 and TRBJ2-1, the CDR3 gives the full variable domain: KAGVTQTPRYLIKTRGQQVTLSCSPISGHRSVSWYQQTPGQGLQFLFEYFSETQRNKGNFPGRFSGRQFSNSRSEMNVSTLELGDSALYLCASSLEGQYYNEQFFGPGTRLTVL.

The chain uses TRBV3-1 and TRBJ1-1; D gene uncertain. The CDR3 has 13 residues. Germline lookup yields CDR1 LGHDT and CDR2 YNNKEL (reference sequence). Between the trimmed V and J ends, which lost 4 bases and 5 bases, there was a span of 11 bases. CDR3 in DNA: TGTGCCAGCAGCCGAACATCGAATACTGAAGCTTTCTTT. It codes for CASSRTSNTEAFF.

The chain recombines TRBV6-5 with TRBJ2-1, with TRBD2 matching 9 bases. This CDR3 comprises 17 residues. From germline, CDR1 is MNHEY and CDR2 SVGAGI. J was trimmed by 2 bases and V by 0 bases; bases with no gene match: 5. CDR3 region: CASSYSGLAGTYNEQFF. The CDR3 DNA reads as TGTGCCAGCAGTTACTCGGGGCTAGCGGGGACCTACAATGAGCAGTTCTTC.

This clonotype was counted only a few times. The V and J genes are TRBV5-5 and TRBJ2-7; the match to TRBD2 covers 8 bases. The CDR3 is 14 residues long. CDR1 and CDR2 (germline): SGHKS, YYEKEE (reference sequence). The ends lost 5 bases at V and 5 bases at J; junction bases unmatched: 9. The CDR3 here is CASRRPGGPHEQYF. In DNA, the CDR3 is TGTGCCAGCAGGCGTCCGGGAGGGCCCCACGAGCAGTACTTC.

The CDR3 DNA reads as TGTGCCAGCACCGACAGGGATGGTGGCTACACCTTC. Amino acids: CASTDRDGGYTF. The chain recombines TRBV6-5 with TRBJ1-2; 7 bases are shared with TRBD1. After removal of 7 bases from V and 7 bases from J, the junction contained 6 bases not matched to a gene. The CDR3 loop spans 12 amino acids. Germline assignment: CDR1 MNHEY and CDR2 SVGAGI.

The chain carries TRBV3-1 and TRBJ2-5, with 14 bases lining up with TRBD2. With 9 bases clipped from V and 3 bases from J, the junction kept 12 bases outside the gene matches. CDR1 and CDR2 (germline): LGHDT, YNNKEL (reference sequence). The CDR3 has 17 residues. The CDR3 here is CASGSYGGLAGEETQYF. CDR3 DNA sequence: TGTGCCAGTGGATCCTACGGGGGACTAGCGGGAGAAGAGACCCAGTACTTC.

The chain links TRBV5-4 to TRBJ2-7, with D tentatively TRBD2 (6 bases). V was shortened by 4 bases and J by 5 bases, with 13 bases between the two germline ends. CDR1 SGHNT and CDR2 YYREEE come from the germline V gene (reference sequence). There are 13 residues in the CDR3. The CDR3 is CASSRGGMDEQYF. The CDR3 DNA follows: TGTGCCAGCAGCCGTGGGGGGATGGACGAGCAGTACTTC.